A selection of T cell receptor beta chains follows, all from one sample in a study of blood T cell repertoires in COVID-19. Sequencing was performed with immunoSEQ multiplex PCR; in TCRdb, only in-frame clones are kept and a portion is missing. The data contain about 140,000 clones, roughly four fifths of them singletons. The sequenced sample was PBMCs or T cells enriched from blood (not recorded which). These receptors came from a young woman who had been exposed to COVID-19. Both conserved end residues are trimmed from each CDR3. The order of the fields is D gene, V gene, J gene, CDR3 protein. D genes are given only for firm matches.

D gene: TRBD2
V gene: TRBV11-2
J gene: TRBJ2-7
CDR3 protein: ASSFRQAGVFEQY

D gene: TRBD1
V gene: TRBV12-3/TRBV12-4
J gene: TRBJ1-2
CDR3 protein: ASSATGGYGYT

D gene: TRBD1
V gene: TRBV2
J gene: TRBJ2-5
CDR3 protein: ASTGDQETQY

D gene: .
V gene: TRBV19
J gene: TRBJ1-2
CDR3 protein: ASSMVHGDYGYT

D gene: TRBD1
V gene: TRBV6-4
J gene: TRBJ2-2
CDR3 protein: ASSNGTGDTGELF

D gene: .
V gene: TRBV3-1/TRBV3-2
J gene: TRBJ1-1
CDR3 protein: ASSRNRVEAF

D gene: .
V gene: TRBV27
J gene: TRBJ2-7
CDR3 protein: ASSLVQGSHEQY

D gene: .
V gene: TRBV24-1
J gene: TRBJ2-4
CDR3 protein: ATSDRDPRGDYIQY

D gene: TRBD2
V gene: TRBV5-1
J gene: TRBJ2-3
CDR3 protein: ASGSPGLGSDTQY

D gene: .
V gene: TRBV25-1
J gene: TRBJ1-4
CDR3 protein: ASSEQGTVVGEKLF

D gene: TRBD1
V gene: TRBV24-1
J gene: TRBJ2-1
CDR3 protein: ATSDRQGISEQF

D gene: .
V gene: TRBV28
J gene: TRBJ2-6
CDR3 protein: ASSFRAGRVAPGANVLT

D gene: .
V gene: TRBV10-2
J gene: TRBJ2-7
CDR3 protein: ASRKQRVGSYEQY

D gene: TRBD1
V gene: TRBV12-3/TRBV12-4
J gene: TRBJ1-1
CDR3 protein: ASSWQGVTEAF

D gene: .
V gene: TRBV10-3
J gene: TRBJ2-1
CDR3 protein: AISVLAGREQF

D gene: .
V gene: TRBV7-9
J gene: TRBJ2-3
CDR3 protein: ASSLITVDVADTQY

D gene: TRBD1
V gene: TRBV6-2/TRBV6-3
J gene: TRBJ2-5
CDR3 protein: ASSYEVGGNQETQY